Many counts were recorded for the clone carrying this TCR beta chain. This specimen comes from a study of glioma-infiltrating T cells. TCR alpha and beta CDR3 regions were amplified from RNA using iRepertoire nested multiplex PCR. Tissue mRNA or PBMC total RNA, about 95-450 ng, went into one-step reverse transcription and amplification. Via MiXCR, TCRdb re-called the multiplex PCR reads, giving one row per CDR3 protein. This sample has some 99,000 distinct CDR3 sequences, with about 25% found just once. The junction had 7 bases not matched to a gene; V was cut back by 7 bases and J by 1 base. Looked up from germline, CDR1 is SNHLY and CDR2 is FYNNEI. This CDR3 contains 15 residues.

Sequenced input: glioma tissue, nonneoplastic brain tissue, or PBMCs (not recorded which). The sequence was obtained from a human donor with low-grade glioma or glioblastoma, undergoing nonglioma brain surgery, or in good health (not recorded which). V usage is TRBV2 and J usage is TRBJ2-5; 9 bases line up with TRBD1. CDR3 in DNA: TGTGCCAGCATAGGGACAGGGATATTCCAAGAGACCCAGTACTTC. This translates into CASIGTGIFQETQYF. Combining the CDR3 with reference TRBV2 and TRBJ2-5 gives the whole variable domain EPEVTQTPSHQVTQMGQEVILRCVPISNHLYFYWYRQILGQKVEFLVSFYNNEISEKSEIFDDQFSVERPDGSNFTLKIRSTKLEDSAMYFCASIGTGIFQETQYFGPGTRLLVL.